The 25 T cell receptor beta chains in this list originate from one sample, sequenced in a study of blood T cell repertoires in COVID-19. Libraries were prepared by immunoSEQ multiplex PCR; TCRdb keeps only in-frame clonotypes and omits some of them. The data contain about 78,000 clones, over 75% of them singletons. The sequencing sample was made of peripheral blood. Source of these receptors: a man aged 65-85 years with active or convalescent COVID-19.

The CDR3 protein is CSSDRDGGYGYTF. CDR3 sequence (DNA): TGCAGCTCTGACAGGGACGGGGGCTATGGCTACACCTTC. The chain joins TRBV29-1 to TRBJ1-2; TRBD1 matches 7 bases. V shed 8 bases, J shed 4 bases, and the junction held 10 bases outside the gene matches. Germline CDR1 SQVTM, CDR2 ANQGSEA. The CDR3 sequence is 13 residues long.

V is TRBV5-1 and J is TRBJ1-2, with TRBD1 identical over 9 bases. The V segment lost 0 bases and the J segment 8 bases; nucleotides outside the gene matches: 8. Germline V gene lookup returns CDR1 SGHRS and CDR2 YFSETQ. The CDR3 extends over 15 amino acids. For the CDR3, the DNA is TGCGCCAGCAGCTTGGAGGGACAGGGTCTAGGAGGCTACACCTTC. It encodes CASSLEGQGLGGYTF.

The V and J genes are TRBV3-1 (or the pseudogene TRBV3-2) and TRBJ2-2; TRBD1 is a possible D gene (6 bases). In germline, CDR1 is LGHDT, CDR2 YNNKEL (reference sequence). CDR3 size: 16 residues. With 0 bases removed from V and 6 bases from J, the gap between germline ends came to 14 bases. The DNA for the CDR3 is TGTGCCAGCAGCCAAGAATCCTTGGCAGGGGCCGGGGAGCTGTTTTTT. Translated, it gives CASSQESLAGAGELFF.

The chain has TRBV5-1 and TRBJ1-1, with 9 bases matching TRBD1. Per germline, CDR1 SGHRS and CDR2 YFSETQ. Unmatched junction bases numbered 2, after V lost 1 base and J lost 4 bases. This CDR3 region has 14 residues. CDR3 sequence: CASSLTGGITEAFF. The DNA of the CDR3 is TGCGCCAGCAGCTTGACAGGGGGCATCACTGAAGCTTTCTTT.

The chain's CDR3 is CASRPTGGYNEQFF. The DNA for the CDR3 is TGTGCCAGCAGACCGACTGGAGGCTACAATGAGCAGTTCTTC. The genes are TRBV6-4 and TRBJ2-1; tentatively, D is TRBD2 (5 bases). V was shortened by 6 bases and J by 3 bases, with 12 bases between the two germline ends. The CDR3 contains 14 residues. Germline loops: CDR1 MRHNA, CDR2 SNTAGT.

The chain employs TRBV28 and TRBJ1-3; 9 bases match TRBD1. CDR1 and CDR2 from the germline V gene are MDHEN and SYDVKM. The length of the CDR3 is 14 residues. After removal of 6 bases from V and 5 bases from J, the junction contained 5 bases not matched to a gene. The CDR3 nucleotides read TGTGCCAGCAGCCTGGGACAGGGCCGAAACACCATATATTTT. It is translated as CASSLGQGRNTIYF.

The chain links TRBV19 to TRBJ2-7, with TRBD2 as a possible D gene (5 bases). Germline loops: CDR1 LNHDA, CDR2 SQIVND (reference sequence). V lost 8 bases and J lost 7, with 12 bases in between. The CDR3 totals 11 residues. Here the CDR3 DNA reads TGTGCCAGTCGCCAAGGAGGAGAGCAGTACTTC. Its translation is CASRQGGEQYF.

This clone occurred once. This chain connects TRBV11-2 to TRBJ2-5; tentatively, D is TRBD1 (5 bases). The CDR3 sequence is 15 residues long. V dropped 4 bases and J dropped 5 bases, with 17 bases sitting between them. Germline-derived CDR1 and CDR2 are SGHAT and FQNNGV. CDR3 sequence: CASSSLLGPGETQYF. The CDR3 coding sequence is TGTGCCAGCAGCTCCCTTTTAGGACCAGGGGAGACCCAGTACTTC.

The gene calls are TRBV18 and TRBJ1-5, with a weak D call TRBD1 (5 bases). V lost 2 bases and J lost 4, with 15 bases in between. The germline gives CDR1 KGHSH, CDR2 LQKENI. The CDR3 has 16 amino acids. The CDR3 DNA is TGTGCCAGCTCACCAGGAACAGGCCGATTAAATCAGCCCCAGCATTTT. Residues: CASSPGTGRLNQPQHF.

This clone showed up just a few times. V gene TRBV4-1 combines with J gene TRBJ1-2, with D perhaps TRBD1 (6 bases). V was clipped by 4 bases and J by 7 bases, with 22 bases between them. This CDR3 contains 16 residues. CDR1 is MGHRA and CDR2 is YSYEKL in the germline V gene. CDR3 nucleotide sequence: TGCGCCAGCAGCCCCCGACACTTTACAGGGTTGTCTGGCTACACCTTC. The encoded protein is CASSPRHFTGLSGYTF.

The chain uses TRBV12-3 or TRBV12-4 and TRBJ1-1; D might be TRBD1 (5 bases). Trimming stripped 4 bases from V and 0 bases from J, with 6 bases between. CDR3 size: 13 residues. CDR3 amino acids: CASSWGMNTEAFF. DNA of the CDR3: TGTGCCAGCAGTTGGGGCATGAACACTGAAGCTTTCTTT.

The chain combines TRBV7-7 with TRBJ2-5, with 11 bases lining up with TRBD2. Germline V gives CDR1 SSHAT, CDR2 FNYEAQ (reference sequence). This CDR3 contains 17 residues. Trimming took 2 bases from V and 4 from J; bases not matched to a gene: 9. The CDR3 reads CASSLSLGTSGAETQYF. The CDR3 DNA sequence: TGTGCCAGCAGCTTAAGTCTAGGGACTAGCGGCGCAGAGACCCAGTACTTC.

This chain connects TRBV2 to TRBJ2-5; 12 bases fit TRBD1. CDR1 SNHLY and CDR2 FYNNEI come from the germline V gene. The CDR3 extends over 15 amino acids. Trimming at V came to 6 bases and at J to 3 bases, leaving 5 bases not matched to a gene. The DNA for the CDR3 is TGTGCCAGCAGCACCGGGACAGGGGGCGAAGAGACCCAGTACTTC. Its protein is CASSTGTGGEETQYF.

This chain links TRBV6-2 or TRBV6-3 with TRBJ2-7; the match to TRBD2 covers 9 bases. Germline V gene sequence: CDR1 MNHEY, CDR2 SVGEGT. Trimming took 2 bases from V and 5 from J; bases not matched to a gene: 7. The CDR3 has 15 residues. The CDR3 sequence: CASSYGLAGTHEQYF. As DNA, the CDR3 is TGTGCCAGCAGTTACGGGCTAGCGGGAACCCACGAGCAGTACTTC.

The chain's CDR3 is CVRVGKEGCRASGAQETQYF. The CDR3 region has the DNA TGTGTACGTGTGGGGAAAGAGGGTTGTCGCGCTAGCGGGGCGCAAGAGACCCAGTACTTC. The chain couples TRBV27 to TRBJ2-5; TRBD2 matches at 9 bases. This CDR3 spans 20 amino acids. Germline values: CDR1 MNHEY, CDR2 SMNVEV (reference sequence).

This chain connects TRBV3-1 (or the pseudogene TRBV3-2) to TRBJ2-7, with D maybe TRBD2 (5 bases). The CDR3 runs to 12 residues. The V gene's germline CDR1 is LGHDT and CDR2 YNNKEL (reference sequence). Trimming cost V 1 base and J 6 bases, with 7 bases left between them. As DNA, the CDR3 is TGTGCCAGCAGCCAAGCGCGGGTCGAGCAGTACTTC. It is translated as CASSQARVEQYF.

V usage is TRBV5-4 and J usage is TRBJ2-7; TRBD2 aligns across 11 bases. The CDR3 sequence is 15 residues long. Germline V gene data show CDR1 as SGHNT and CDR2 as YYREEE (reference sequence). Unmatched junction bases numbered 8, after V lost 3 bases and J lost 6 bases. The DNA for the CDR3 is TGTGCCAGCAGCTGGGGGACTAGCGGAGGGAGCGAGCAGTACTTC. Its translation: CASSWGTSGGSEQYF.

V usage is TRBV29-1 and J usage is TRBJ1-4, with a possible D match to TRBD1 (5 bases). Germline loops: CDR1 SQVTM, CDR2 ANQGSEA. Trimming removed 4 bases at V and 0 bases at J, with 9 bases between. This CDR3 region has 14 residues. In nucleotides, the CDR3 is TGCAGCGTTGGGACATTTGCAACTAATGAAAAACTGTTTTTT. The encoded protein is CSVGTFATNEKLFF.

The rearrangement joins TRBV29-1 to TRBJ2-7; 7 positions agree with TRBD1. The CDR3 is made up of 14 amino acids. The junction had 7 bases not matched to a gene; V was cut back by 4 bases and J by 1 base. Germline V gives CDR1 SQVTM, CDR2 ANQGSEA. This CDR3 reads CSVAKGTASYEQYF. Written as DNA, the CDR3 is TGCAGCGTTGCCAAAGGGACAGCTTCCTACGAGCAGTACTTC.

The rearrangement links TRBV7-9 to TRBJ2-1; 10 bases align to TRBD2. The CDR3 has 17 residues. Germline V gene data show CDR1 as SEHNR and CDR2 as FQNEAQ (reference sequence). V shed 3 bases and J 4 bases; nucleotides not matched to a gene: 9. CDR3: CASSFELAGGSYNEQFF. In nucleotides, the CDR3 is TGTGCCAGCAGCTTCGAGTTAGCGGGAGGCAGTTACAATGAGCAGTTCTTC.

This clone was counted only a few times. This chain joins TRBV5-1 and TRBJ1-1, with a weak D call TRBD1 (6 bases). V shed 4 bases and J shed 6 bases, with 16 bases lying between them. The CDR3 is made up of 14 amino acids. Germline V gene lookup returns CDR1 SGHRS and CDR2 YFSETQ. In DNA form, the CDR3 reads TGCGCCAGCAGCCCCGGGGGGGGCCAGGCTGAAGCTTTCTTT. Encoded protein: CASSPGGGQAEAFF. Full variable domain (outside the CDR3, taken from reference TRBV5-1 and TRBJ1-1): KAGVTQTPRYLIKTRGQQVTLSCSPISGHRSVSWYQQTPGQGLQFLFEYFSETQRNKGNFPGRFSGRQFSNSRSEMNVSTLELGDSALYLCASSPGGGQAEAFFGQGTRLTVV.

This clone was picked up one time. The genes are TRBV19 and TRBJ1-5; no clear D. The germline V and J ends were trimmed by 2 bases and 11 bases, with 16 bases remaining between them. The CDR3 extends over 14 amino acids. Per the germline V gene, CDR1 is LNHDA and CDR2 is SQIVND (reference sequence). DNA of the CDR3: TGTGCCAGTAGTATAAGGGAGTACAGCTCAGCCCAGCATTTT. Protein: CASSIREYSSAQHF.

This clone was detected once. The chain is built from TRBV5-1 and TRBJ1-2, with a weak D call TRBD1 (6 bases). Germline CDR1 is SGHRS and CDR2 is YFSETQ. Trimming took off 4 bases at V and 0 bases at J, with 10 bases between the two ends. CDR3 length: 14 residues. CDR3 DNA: TGCGCCAGCAGCCTGGGGGGCGCTAACTATGGCTACACCTTC. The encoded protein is CASSLGGANYGYTF.

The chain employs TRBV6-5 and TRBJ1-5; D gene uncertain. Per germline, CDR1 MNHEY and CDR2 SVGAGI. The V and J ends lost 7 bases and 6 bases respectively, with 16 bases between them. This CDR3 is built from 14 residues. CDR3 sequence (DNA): TGTGCCAGCAAGGAGGGTGGTGGCGTTCAGCCCCAGCATTTT. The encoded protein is CASKEGGGVQPQHF.

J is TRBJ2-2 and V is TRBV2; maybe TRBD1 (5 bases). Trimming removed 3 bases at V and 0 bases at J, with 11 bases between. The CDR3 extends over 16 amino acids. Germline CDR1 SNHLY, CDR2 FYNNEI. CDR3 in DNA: TGTGCCAGCAGTGAGATACAGGCGTCGAACACCGGGGAGCTGTTTTTT. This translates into CASSEIQASNTGELFF.